The clone carrying this T cell receptor (beta chain) was counted once. Its target is unknown. PCR used 60 Vbeta primers and 13 Jbeta primers. Data came from immunoSEQ multiplex PCR; TCRdb stores just in-frame clones and leaves some out. The data show about 160,000 clones, approximately 84% seen once. These data originate in a study of cytomegalovirus exposure and HLA in healthy donors. Study-level information: About 200 million T cells yielded approximately 110 million unique TCR beta sequences in earlier analysis.

Looked up from germline, CDR1 is WNHNN and CDR2 is SYGVQD (reference sequence). The CDR3 spans 14 residues. V was pared by 0 bases and J by 5 bases, with 8 bases between. Study results and limitations: For most subjects, TCR beta sequences were reported to predict HLA-A and HLA-B alleles with accuracy. DRB1 had the most TCR associations and HLA-C the fewest, a later analysis found, with rates varying by HLA locus. A later analysis found most CMV-associated TCR beta chains apparently HLA-restricted.

The sample taken for sequencing was PBMCs. The clonotype comes from a boy aged 2 to 10 in good health and CMV-seronegative. The chain couples TRBV10-1 to TRBJ1-5, with a tentative D call TRBD1 (5 bases). CDR3 protein: CASSESQGDQPQHF. The CDR3 DNA reads as TGCGCCAGCAGTGAGTCGCAGGGTGATCAGCCCCAGCATTTT.